The present T cell receptor beta chain was sequenced within a study of OX40 agonist ivuxolimab in advanced cancers. In the study overall: At doses from 0.01 to 10 mg/kg, patients were given intravenous ivuxolimab every 2 weeks. Three patients got partial responses; one had hepatocellular carcinoma and two had cutaneous melanoma.

This clone has just one count. The antigen remains unidentified. Data came from immunoSEQ multiplex PCR; TCRdb stores just in-frame clones and leaves some out. The sample has around 76,000 clones, more than 80% seen once. Per germline, CDR1 MNHNS and CDR2 SASEGT. The CDR3 is 13 residues long. The J segment lost 3 bases and the V segment lost 7 bases, leaving 5 bases of the junction unmatched. General study results and limits: Near-lowest levels of clonal expansion characterized partial responders at 0.1-3.0 mg/kg. Expanded clones belonging to CD8+ T cells outnumbered, on average, those of CD4+.

This clonotype originated in an adult with an advanced solid tumor such as melanoma, head and neck, liver or kidney cancer. Sequencing used CD4+ or CD8+ T cells sorted from blood, obtained in a trial of the OX40 agonist ivuxolimab. The chain recombines TRBV6-1 with TRBJ2-5; 7 positions agree with TRBD1. This CDR3 is CASNLDREETQYF. CDR3 DNA sequence: TGTGCCAGCAACTTAGACAGGGAAGAGACCCAGTACTTC.